The 2 T cell receptor beta chains presented below share a single source sample, sequenced in a study of blood T cell repertoires in COVID-19. The table came from immunoSEQ multiplex PCR; TCRdb's copy has only in-frame clones and leaves some out. The data hold 140,000 or so clones, with roughly 82% observed a single time. The sample consisted of peripheral blood. The origin of the receptors is a human donor in a cohort sampled during active COVID-19.

The chain uses TRBV24-1 and TRBJ2-4; TRBD1 agrees at 8 bases. V gave up 3 bases and J gave up 9 bases; unmatched junction bases: 3. Germline V lookup: CDR1 KGHDR, CDR2 SFDVKD. The CDR3 length is 13 residues. The CDR3 sequence is CATSDGTGAIQYF. The DNA for the CDR3 is TGTGCCACCAGTGATGGGACAGGCGCCATTCAGTACTTC.

This clone was observed a single time. The rearrangement links TRBV7-9 to TRBJ2-7; 9 bases align to TRBD2. The V gene end was trimmed by 7 bases and the J gene end by 9 bases; junction bases not matched to a gene: 10. The CDR3 contains 13 residues. Germline lookup yields CDR1 SEHNR and CDR2 FQNEAQ (reference sequence). CDR3 loop: CASTGVAGESQYV. CDR3 bases: TGTGCCAGCACTGGGGTAGCGGGAGAGTCGCAGTACGTC.